This T cell receptor (beta chain) derives from a study of cytomegalovirus exposure and HLA in healthy donors. Regarding the study as a whole: Versus the approximately 670-donor mean, an Asian-associated ancestry cluster reportedly showed fewer N-insertions in a later analysis. Later analysis associated a missense DCLRE1C variant with TCR beta V- and J-gene trimming.

This PCR relied on a set of 60 Vbeta primers and 13 Jbeta primers. Original handling: Later analysis identified tens of millions of unique TCR beta chains, roughly 11 million shared. Repertoires were generated with immunoSEQ multiplex PCR, while TCRdb's copy carries only in-frame clones and drops some. V and J calls and clone size come straight from that table; D and trimming were deduced from the DNA. The table has some 120,000 clones, 77% seen once. This clone was detected ten times or more. The antigen remains undetermined. Healthy bone marrow donors made up the donor group. V lost 0 bases and J lost 11, with 11 bases in between. CDR3 length: 13 amino acids. Germline lookup yields CDR1 MNHEY and CDR2 SVGAGI.

The sequence came from a middle-aged woman in good health and CMV-seropositive. V gene TRBV6-5 combines with J gene TRBJ2-1; D possibly corresponds to TRBD1 (6 bases). Sequenced: PBMCs. The CDR3 nucleotides are TGTGCCAGCAGTTACTCTACAGGGTACAAGCAGTTCTTC. It is translated as CASSYSTGYKQFF.